The 2 T cell receptor beta chains reported below all come from one sample, sequenced in a study of CD8+CD57+ T cells in acquired aplastic anemia. TCR beta VDJ and CDR3 were profiled, and genomic DNA was the template. TCRdb processed the reads anew with MiXCR; each CDR3 protein has one entry. The table has approximately 380,000 distinct CDR3 sequences, under 80% seen once. Sample: sorted CD4+, CD8+, or CD8+CD57+ T cells (not recorded which) from PBMCs. These receptors all stem from a human donor in good health, serving as a control.

The chain has TRBV20-1 and TRBJ2-3; the D gene is possibly TRBD2 (7 bases). Trimming shortened V by 4 bases and J by 3 bases, and 17 bases separated the two germline ends. CDR1 is DFQATT, CDR2 SNEGSKA, per germline (reference sequence). The CDR3 runs 15 residues. CDR3 amino acids: CSATSAGAATDTQYF. In DNA, the CDR3 is TGCAGTGCTACTAGCGCGGGGGCAGCAACAGATACGCAGTATTTT.

The table lists this clonotype with many counts. J is TRBJ2-2 and V is TRBV7-2, with TRBD1 identical over 9 bases. CDR3 length: 16 residues. CDR1 is SGHTA, CDR2 FQGNSA, per germline. After removal of 2 bases from V and 1 base from J, the junction contained 2 bases not matched to a gene. DNA of the CDR3: TGTGCCAGCAGCTTAACAGGGGGCGGGAACACCGGGGAGCTGTTTTTT. This sequence encodes CASSLTGGGNTGELFF. Variable domain in full (rest from reference TRBV7-2 and TRBJ2-2): GAGVSQSPSNKVTEKGKDVELRCDPISGHTALYWYRQSLGQGLEFLIYFQGNSAPDKSGLPSDRFSAERTGGSVSTLTIQRTQQEDSAVYLCASSLTGGGNTGELFFGEGSRLTVL.